This TCR beta chain stems from a study of blood T cell repertoires in COVID-19. On the study more broadly: Material from acute and convalescent COVID-19 was sourced from the United States, Italy and Spain. Sources were T cells, B-cell-depleted T cells, or PBMCs; the material itself was cDNA or gDNA.

Looked up from germline, CDR1 is SGHAT and CDR2 is FQDESV (reference sequence). The CDR3 has 15 residues. V shed 4 bases, J shed 5 bases, and the junction held 8 bases outside the gene matches. In its sample, this clone was seen many times. As handled by the study authors: Nucleated cell number was recorded as an estimate derived from reference gene primer amplification. TCRdb's table, derived via immunoSEQ multiplex PCR, lists solely in-frame clones and lacks some. The V and J calls and the clone size are those of that table, but D and trimming were determined from the DNA. The sample lists roughly 92,000 clones, roughly 86% occurring once.

The sample was peripheral blood. This sequence joins TRBV11-1 and TRBJ1-1, with 9 bases matching TRBD1. The origin of this receptor is a human donor with acute or convalescent COVID-19. The donor label of this sample is uncertain. The CDR3 bases are TGTGCCAGCAGCTCAACCCGGGACAGGGTGACTGAAGCTTTCTTT. Translation gives CASSSTRDRVTEAFF.